The clone carrying this T cell receptor beta chain was counted at least ten times. V lost 6 bases to trimming and J lost 3 bases, with 8 bases between them. CDR3 length: 12 amino acids. What was amplified from RNA transcripts were TCR beta CDR3 regions. The primer set for the first-round RT-PCR of the TCR CDR3 was HTBI. TCRdb fed the multiplex PCR reads into MiXCR, producing one record per CDR3 protein. Of more than 550,000 distinct CDR3 sequences in the sample, roughly 45% were seen once. This record belongs to a study of T cells in Graves' hyperthyroidism and ophthalmopathy. The rearrangement joins TRBV12-3 or TRBV12-4 to TRBJ1-1, with D hard to call. This receptor was taken from an adult man with Graves' disease, either hyperthyroidism or ophthalmopathy (not recorded which). The sample comprised peripheral blood or thyroid tissue (not recorded which). CDR3 DNA sequence: TGTGCCAGCAGCCTAGATTACACTGAAGCTTTCTTT. Its protein is CASSLDYTEAFF.